This entry lists 7 T cell receptor beta chains sequenced from one sample in a study of vaccination and CD4 T cells after COVID-19. TCRdb re-analysed the PCR reads in MiXCR, keeping a single row per CDR3 protein. This table holds about 31,000 distinct CDR3 sequences, approximately 49% found once. Documented time point: late sampling 161 to 241 days after vaccination in three convalescent patients. The sample in question was CD4+ T cells from blood, obtained about 7 months after SARS-CoV-2 vaccination. Receptor source: a human donor who had recovered from COVID-19.

This rearrangement joins TRBV19 to TRBJ2-3, with TRBD1 as a possible D gene (5 bases). V was trimmed by 4 bases and J by 3 bases, leaving 11 bases between them. The germline CDR1 and CDR2 sequences are LNHDA and SQIVND (reference sequence). This CDR3 spans 14 amino acids. DNA for the CDR3: TGTGCCAGTAGTAAAGGGGTCGGAACAGATACGCAGTATTTT. Its translation is CASSKGVGTDTQYF.

The rearrangement uses TRBV7-9 and TRBJ2-2; 11 nucleotides agree with TRBD1. Germline CDR1 is SEHNR and CDR2 is FQNEAQ (reference sequence). CDR3 length: 16 residues. V shed 5 bases, J shed 7 bases, and the junction held 9 bases outside the gene matches. CDR3 sequence (DNA): TGTGCCAGCAGCCCCAGGGACAGGGGGAGTAGCGGGGAGCTGTTTTTT. Encoded protein: CASSPRDRGSSGELFF.

This sequence joins TRBV28 and TRBJ1-5, with a possible D match to TRBD1 (5 bases). Germline lookup yields CDR1 MDHEN and CDR2 SYDVKM. The CDR3 length is 13 residues. V lost 6 bases to trimming and J lost 9 bases, with 15 bases between them. The CDR3 sequence: CASRPDGDRPQHF. As DNA, the CDR3 is TGTGCCAGCAGACCGGACGGGGACCGGCCCCAGCATTTT. The variable domain in full, completed from reference TRBV28 and TRBJ1-5, reads DVKVTQSSRYLVKRTGEKVFLECVQDMDHENMFWYRQDPGLGLRLIYFSYDVKMKEKGDIPEGYSVSREKKERFSLILESASTNQTSMYLCASRPDGDRPQHFGDGTRLSIL.

The chain links TRBV24-1 to TRBJ2-1; TRBD1 aligns across 10 bases. CDR3 size: 15 residues. V shed 7 bases, J shed 2 bases, and the junction held 4 bases outside the gene matches. CDR1 is KGHDR, CDR2 SFDVKD, per germline. DNA for the CDR3: TGTGCCACCAGCCCGGGACAGGGGACCTACAATGAGCAGTTCTTC. Its translation: CATSPGQGTYNEQFF.

V usage is TRBV6-2 or TRBV6-3 and J usage is TRBJ2-7, with D uncertain. The CDR3 length is 12 residues. The V gene's germline CDR1 is MNHEY and CDR2 SVGEGT. V lost 8 bases and J 1 base, leaving 9 bases between the germline ends. CDR3 nucleotides: TGTGCCAGCGGTGCCGGATCCTACGAGCAGTACTTC. Translated, it gives CASGAGSYEQYF.

The chain carries TRBV6-1 and TRBJ1-5, with D perhaps matching TRBD1 (5 bases). CDR1 is MNHNS, CDR2 SASEGT, per germline. CDR3 size: 13 residues. V lost 7 bases and J lost 5, with 12 bases in between. CDR3 coding DNA: TGTGCCAGCAAACAGTGGGGGGATCAGCCCCAGCATTTT. Amino acids: CASKQWGDQPQHF.

In this sample, this clonotype turned up a few times. The chain recombines TRBV2 with TRBJ2-5; D is unresolved. The CDR3 has 16 residues. CDR1 is SNHLY, CDR2 FYNNEI, per germline. The V gene lost 2 bases and the J gene lost 1 base, with 14 bases spanning the gap. The CDR3 is CASSERTESTQETQYF. In DNA form, the CDR3 reads TGTGCCAGCAGTGAACGTACGGAGTCCACCCAAGAGACCCAGTACTTC.